The 15 T cell receptor beta chains given below trace back to one sample, sequenced in a study of early T cells in non-severe SARS-CoV-2 infection. TCRdb recomputed calls from the 5' RACE reads with MiXCR, one row per CDR3 protein. The sample lists 80,000 to 100,000 distinct CDR3 sequences; roughly an eighth were seen once. Source material: whole blood. These receptors were collected from an adult who was a healthcare worker with PCR-confirmed SARS-CoV-2 infection or an uninfected control (not recorded which).

This sequence joins TRBV12-3 or TRBV12-4 and TRBJ2-1, with 9 bases that match TRBD2. J was trimmed by 8 bases and V by 3 bases; bases with no gene match: 11. This CDR3 spans 16 amino acids. The DNA of the CDR3 is TGTGCCAGCAGTTTCTACTTAGCGGGAGCACTGGATGAGCAGTTCTTC. Its translation: CASSFYLAGALDEQFF.

This clonotype occurred a few times. The CDR3 protein is CASSQEGFRGNEQFF. The CDR3 DNA sequence: TGTGCCAGCAGCCAAGAGGGTTTCAGGGGCAATGAGCAGTTCTTC. The chain combines TRBV3-1 with TRBJ2-1; D might be TRBD1 (6 bases). The germline V gene has CDR1 LGHDT and CDR2 YNNKEL (reference sequence). Trimming removed 0 bases at V and 6 bases at J, with 12 bases between. There are 15 residues in the CDR3.

This clonotype was counted only a few times. A read error may produce the germline difference seen at one junction end. The chain has TRBV20-1 and TRBJ1-2; D call uncertain. In germline, CDR1 is DFQATT, CDR2 SNEGSKA (reference sequence). The CDR3 consists of 9 residues. CDR3 in DNA: TGCAGTCCTAGGGAGGGCTACACCTTC. Residues: CSPREGYTF.

This clonotype was seen only a few times. V is TRBV11-3 and J is TRBJ2-1; 7 bases align to TRBD2. The junction had 8 bases not matched to a gene; V was cut back by 3 bases and J by 0 bases. CDR1 and CDR2 (germline): SGHNT, YENEEA. The CDR3 totals 17 residues. CDR3 sequence: CASSFYGGGSSYNEQFF. CDR3 in DNA: TGTGCCAGCAGCTTTTACGGGGGAGGGAGCTCCTACAATGAGCAGTTCTTC.

This clonotype was seen only a few times. The rearrangement uses TRBV29-1 and TRBJ2-3, with D hard to call. Germline V gives CDR1 SQVTM, CDR2 ANQGSEA. CDR3 length: 11 residues. V gave up 4 bases and J gave up 5 bases, with 7 bases separating them. The CDR3 DNA reads as TGCAGCGTTGGGCCGGGAGATACGCAGTATTTT. It encodes CSVGPGDTQYF.

The chain couples TRBV29-1 to TRBJ1-5; D uncertain. Germline lookup yields CDR1 SQVTM and CDR2 ANQGSEA. V dropped 5 bases and J dropped 2 bases, with 7 bases sitting between them. The CDR3 is 12 amino acids. CDR3: CSVKDGNQPQHF. CDR3 in DNA: TGCAGCGTTAAGGACGGCAATCAGCCCCAGCATTTT.

This clonotype came up a few times. DNA of the CDR3: TGTGCCAGCAGCTTAGCCGACAGTTTCTCCTACGAGCAGTACTTC. As protein: CASSLADSFSYEQYF. This rearrangement joins TRBV11-2 to TRBJ2-7; perhaps TRBD1 as D (5 bases). Between the trimmed V and J ends, which lost 1 base and 0 bases, there was a span of 10 bases. The CDR3 has 15 residues. Germline CDR1 is SGHAT and CDR2 is FQNNGV. Drawing the rest from reference TRBV11-2 and TRBJ2-7, the complete variable domain is EAGVAQSPRYKIIEKRQSVAFWCNPISGHATLYWYQQILGQGPKLLIQFQNNGVVDDSQLPKDRFSAERLKGVDSTLKIQPAKLEDSAVYLCASSLADSFSYEQYFGPGTRLTVT.

The chain recombines TRBV29-1 with TRBJ2-7; the D gene is possibly TRBD2 (6 bases). Germline CDR1 reads SQVTM; CDR2 reads ANQGSEA. The CDR3 is 13 amino acids. With 4 bases removed from V and 0 bases from J, the gap between germline ends came to 10 bases. CDR3 DNA sequence: TGCAGCGTTGGGAGGGGTTCCTCCTACGAGCAGTACTTC. Protein product: CSVGRGSSYEQYF.

The chain uses TRBV4-1 and TRBJ2-1; either TRBD1 or TRBD2 may fit D (5 bases each). The V end was cut by 1 base, the J end by 8 bases, with 15 bases between. CDR3 length: 15 amino acids. CDR1 is MGHRA and CDR2 is YSYEKL in the germline V gene. This CDR3 is CASSQADWGMDEQFF. The DNA for the CDR3 is TGCGCCAGCAGCCAAGCAGATTGGGGGATGGATGAGCAGTTCTTC.

This clonotype was found a few times. V gene TRBV10-3 combines with J gene TRBJ2-7; 9 bases line up with TRBD2. Germline V gives CDR1 ENHRY, CDR2 SYGVKD. The CDR3 is 14 amino acids. The junction had 10 bases not matched to a gene; V was cut back by 6 bases and J by 7 bases. The DNA of the CDR3 is TGTGCCATCAGGGGGCTAGCGGGATTCAGGGAGCAGTACTTC. It yields the protein CAIRGLAGFREQYF.

The chain recombines TRBV28 with TRBJ2-6; no definite D call. Germline values: CDR1 MDHEN, CDR2 SYDVKM. The germline V and J ends were trimmed by 6 bases and 1 base, with 10 bases remaining between them. The CDR3 is 15 residues long. Written as DNA, the CDR3 is TGTGCCAGCAGAGTTCTAGGGTCTGGGGCCAACGTCCTGACTTTC. Amino acids: CASRVLGSGANVLTF.

This clonotype was counted a few times. The rearrangement uses TRBV19 and TRBJ2-7; D remains ambiguous. The CDR3 is 13 residues long. Trimming left V 3 bases short and J 2 bases short, with 8 bases between. Germline CDR1 reads LNHDA; CDR2 reads SQIVND (reference sequence). The CDR3 reads CASSITETYEQYF. The DNA of the CDR3 is TGTGCCAGTAGTATTACGGAGACCTACGAGCAGTACTTC.

A few counts support this clonotype. The chain combines TRBV30 with TRBJ2-3; no definite D call. Trimming pared 3 bases from V and 5 bases from J, leaving 6 bases between. CDR1 is GTSNPN, CDR2 SVGIG, per germline (reference sequence). The CDR3 length is 11 residues. In DNA, the CDR3 is TGTGCCTGGAGAGGAAGAGATACGCAGTATTTT. Translation gives CAWRGRDTQYF.

The gene calls are TRBV7-9 and TRBJ2-2; D possibly uses TRBD1 or TRBD2 (5 bases each). Trimming shortened V by 5 bases and J by 1 base, and 14 bases separated the two germline ends. The CDR3 contains 16 residues. Germline CDR1 and CDR2: SEHNR and FQNEAQ (reference sequence). The CDR3 loop reads CASSPRGAGNTGELFF. In nucleotides, the CDR3 is TGTGCCAGCAGCCCTCGAGGGGCAGGGAACACCGGGGAGCTGTTTTTT.

This clonotype was counted a few times. The chain employs TRBV2 and TRBJ2-2, with D uncertain. Trimming took off 4 bases at V and 1 base at J, with 4 bases between the two ends. The CDR3 sequence is 13 residues long. Germline values: CDR1 SNHLY, CDR2 FYNNEI. CDR3 amino acids: CASSAENTGELFF. The CDR3 DNA reads as TGTGCCAGCAGTGCAGAGAACACCGGGGAGCTGTTTTTT. Full variable domain (outside the CDR3, taken from reference TRBV2 and TRBJ2-2): EPEVTQTPSHQVTQMGQEVILRCVPISNHLYFYWYRQILGQKVEFLVSFYNNEISEKSEIFDDQFSVERPDGSNFTLKIRSTKLEDSAMYFCASSAENTGELFFGEGSRLTVL.